These T cell receptor beta chains were read from a single sample in a study of beta chain features in type 1 diabetes. Only in-frame clones appear in the TCRdb table, and some are missing; sequencing was by immunoSEQ multiplex PCR. This sample has some 250,000 clones; 25% to 35% occur once, and the top ten carry under 4.5%. The sample was central memory CD4+ T cells from blood. Receptor source: a man younger than 40 in good health. Both conserved end residues are part of each CDR3. The D gene is left open where the match is weak. Rows may omit the clone size; those that give it use once, few, many or a size class.

v_gene	j_gene	d_gene	abundance	CDR3nt	CDR3aa
TRBV30	TRBJ1-1	TRBD1	few	TGTGCCTGGAGTAAAGGGGGGAGGACAGGGAGGAACACTGAAGCTTTCTTT	CAWSKGGRTGRNTEAFF
TRBV28	TRBJ2-3	-	many	TGTGCCAGCAGCGTCACAGATACGCAGTATTTT	CASSVTDTQYF
TRBV30	TRBJ1-1	-	-	TGTGCCTGGACTCCCCCGGGAGTTGTCACTGAAGCTTTCTTT	CAWTPPGVVTEAFF
TRBV7-2	TRBJ2-7	-	few	TGTGCCAGCAGCTTTAGGCTGGGGGGCAGGGGCTACGAGCAGTACTTC	CASSFRLGGRGYEQYF
TRBV29-1	TRBJ2-7	-	many	TGCAGCGTTGAGGCCTTGGGGACGATAAACTACGAGCAGTACTTC	CSVEALGTINYEQYF
TRBV4-1	TRBJ1-5	-	-	TGCGCCAGCAGCCAAAGGACAGATAAGAACAATCAGCCCCAGCATTTT	CASSQRTDKNNQPQHF
TRBV7-6	TRBJ2-3	-	-	TGTGCCAGCAGCCTGGACGGGCGCACAGATACGCAGTATTTT	CASSLDGRTDTQYF
TRBV18	TRBJ2-5	-	-	TGTGCCAGCTCACCCGGACAGTACGGGAGAGAGACCCAGTACTTC	CASSPGQYGRETQYF
TRBV11-3	TRBJ2-1	-	-	TGTGCCAGCAGCTTAGAACCCCTCACGGGGGAGCAGTTCTTC	CASSLEPLTGEQFF
TRBV9	TRBJ2-3	-	-	TGTGCCAGCAGCGCAACTAATGGACTGAGCACAGATACGCAGTATTTT	CASSATNGLSTDTQYF
TRBV7-9	TRBJ2-3	TRBD2	few	TGTGCCAGCAGCTTAGGGACTAGCGGAGATACGCAGTATTTT	CASSLGTSGDTQYF
TRBV7-8	TRBJ2-5	TRBD2	-	TGTGCCAGCAGCTTAGGACTAGCGGGACAAGAGACCCAGTACTTC	CASSLGLAGQETQYF
TRBV11-2	TRBJ2-3	TRBD2	-	TGTGCCAGCAGCCCAGATCTGACGGGAGGTGGAAGAGATACGCAGTATTTT	CASSPDLTGGGRDTQYF
TRBV23-1	TRBJ1-5	-	-	TGCGCCAGCAGTCAGACGGGCCGAGGAAATCAGCCCCAGCATTTT	CASSQTGRGNQPQHF
TRBV6-5	TRBJ2-2	-	-	TGTGCCAGCAGCCCCGGGACAACGAACACCGGGGAGCTGTTTTTT	CASSPGTTNTGELFF
TRBV7-7	TRBJ2-1	-	-	TGTGCCAGCAGCTTAATGGGGGGCAATGAGCAGTTCTTC	CASSLMGGNEQFF
TRBV29-1	TRBJ1-1	TRBD1	-	TGCAGCGTCAACAGGGGGGCTGAAGCTTTCTTT	CSVNRGAEAFF
TRBV29-1	TRBJ1-1	-	-	TGCAGCGTTGAAGGTCCCCCTCGCCGAGAAGCTTTCTTT	CSVEGPPRREAFF
TRBV7-2	TRBJ2-5	TRBD2	-	TGTGCCAGCAGCTTACGGCGGGAGGGCTGGGAGACCCAGTACTTC	CASSLRREGWETQYF
TRBV30	TRBJ1-6	-	-	TGTGCCTGGATGACAGCTAATTCATCCCTCCACTTT	CAWMTANSSLHF
TRBV27	TRBJ1-2	-	few	TGTGCCAGCAGTTTAGGGCTTGGAAACAGTTACTATGGCTACACCTTC	CASSLGLGNSYYGYTF
TRBV11-1	TRBJ2-7	-	-	TGTGCCAGCAGCTTAGACAGCTACGAGCAGTACTTC	CASSLDSYEQYF
TRBV7-2	TRBJ2-5	-	-	TGTGCCAGCAGCGACTCAACTCGCTTCCAAGAGACCCAGTACTTC	CASSDSTRFQETQYF
TRBV7-2	TRBJ2-1	TRBD2	-	TGTGCCAGCAGCTCGCCGACTAGCGGTATCCTAAACGAGCAGTTCTTC	CASSSPTSGILNEQFF
TRBV6-5	TRBJ1-1	-	-	TGTGCCAGCAGTTACTCGTTTCAGGACACTGAAGCTTTCTTT	CASSYSFQDTEAFF
TRBV7-8	TRBJ2-3	-	-	TGTGCCAGCAGCTTAGTTGGGGGCCAGACGGGTACGCAGTATTTT	CASSLVGGQTGTQYF
TRBV5-1	TRBJ2-1	-	few	TGCGCCAGCAGCTTGATGGTCGGGTACAATGAGCAGTTCTTC	CASSLMVGYNEQFF
TRBV7-2	TRBJ2-7	-	-	TGTGCCAGCAGCTTAGATGGGCCGAGGAGCGAGCAGTACTTC	CASSLDGPRSEQYF